This passage covers 6 T cell receptor beta chains from one sample sequenced in a study of T cell clonotyping in hematopoietic cell transplantation. Assay: immunoSEQ multiplex PCR; the TCRdb copy retains only in-frame clones and omits some. This sample yields roughly 20,000 clones, of which around 86% are seen a single time; around 7.7% belongs to the top ten. Specified time point: recipient sample about 28 days before transplant, after cytoreduction. Source: peripheral blood mononuclear cells, taken before stem cell transplant. The source is a man aged 45-65 years with acute myeloid leukemia. Some clones in this sample may be carry-over from other donors' samples.

V usage is TRBV5-4 and J usage is TRBJ1-2; 8 bases map to TRBD1. This CDR3 region has 14 residues. Trimming took 1 base from V and 5 from J; bases not matched to a gene: 4. In germline, CDR1 is SGHNT, CDR2 YYREEE (reference sequence). CDR3 in amino acids: CASSLSGTGYGYTF. CDR3 nucleotide sequence: TGTGCCAGCAGCTTGTCCGGGACAGGATATGGCTACACCTTC.

This clone was counted only a few times. This chain joins TRBV5-8 and TRBJ1-1, with a possible D match to TRBD1 (6 bases). Trimming took 0 bases from V and 4 from J, leaving 10 bases between them. This CDR3 region has 14 residues. The germline V gene has CDR1 SGHTS and CDR2 YDEGEE. The CDR3 sequence is CASSLGQGTTEAFF. Written as DNA, the CDR3 is TGTGCCAGCAGCTTGGGGCAGGGGACCACTGAAGCTTTCTTT.

The gene calls are TRBV5-1 and TRBJ2-3, with TRBD1 identical over 9 bases. Trimming removed 3 bases from V and 4 bases from J; junction bases left unmatched: 12. The CDR3 extends over 17 amino acids. Per germline, CDR1 SGHRS and CDR2 YFSETQ. The chain's CDR3 is CASSSGIQGAYSDTQYF. Written as DNA, the CDR3 is TGCGCCAGCAGCTCAGGTATACAGGGGGCGTATTCAGATACGCAGTATTTT. The complete variable domain, with remaining parts taken from reference TRBV5-1 and TRBJ2-3, reads KAGVTQTPRYLIKTRGQQVTLSCSPISGHRSVSWYQQTPGQGLQFLFEYFSETQRNKGNFPGRFSGRQFSNSRSEMNVSTLELGDSALYLCASSSGIQGAYSDTQYFGPGTRLTVL.

The chain uses TRBV6-6 and TRBJ2-7; D remains ambiguous. CDR1 is MNHNY, CDR2 SVGAGI, per germline (reference sequence). The V gene lost 4 bases and the J gene lost 6 bases, with 7 bases spanning the gap. The CDR3 contains 11 residues. The CDR3 DNA reads TGTGCCAGCAGTTCTGCCCTCGAGCAGTACTTC. It yields the protein CASSSALEQYF.

In this sample, this clone turned up once. The DNA of the CDR3 is TGTGCCAGCAGCGCTGCGGGGATTAGGTATAATTCACCCCTCCACTTT. Its protein is CASSAAGIRYNSPLHF. The J gene is TRBJ1-6, the V gene TRBV5-6; the D is unclear. Trimming took off 4 bases at V and 4 bases at J, with 15 bases between the two ends. Per the germline V gene, CDR1 is SGHDT and CDR2 is YYEEEE. The CDR3 runs 16 residues.

This sequence joins TRBV6-6 and TRBJ1-6; D call uncertain. The CDR3 totals 13 residues. Germline lookup yields CDR1 MNHNY and CDR2 SVGAGI (reference sequence). Trimming cost V 6 bases and J 7 bases, with 10 bases left between them. The CDR3 DNA sequence: TGTGCCAGCAGCCCGGACTGGAATTCACCCCTCCACTTT. It is translated as CASSPDWNSPLHF.